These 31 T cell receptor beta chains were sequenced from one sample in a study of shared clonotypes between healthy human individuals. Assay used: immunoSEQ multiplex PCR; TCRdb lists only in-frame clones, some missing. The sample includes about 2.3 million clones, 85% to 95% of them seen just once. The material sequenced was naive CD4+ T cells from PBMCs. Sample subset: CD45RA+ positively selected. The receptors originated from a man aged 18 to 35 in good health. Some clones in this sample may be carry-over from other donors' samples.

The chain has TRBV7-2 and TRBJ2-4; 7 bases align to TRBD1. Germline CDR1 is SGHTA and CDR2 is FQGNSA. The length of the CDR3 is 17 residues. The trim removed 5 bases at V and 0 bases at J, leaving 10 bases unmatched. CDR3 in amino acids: CASSPSQGPIAKNIQYF. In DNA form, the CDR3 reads TGTGCCAGCAGCCCGTCACAGGGGCCTATAGCCAAAAACATTCAGTACTTC.

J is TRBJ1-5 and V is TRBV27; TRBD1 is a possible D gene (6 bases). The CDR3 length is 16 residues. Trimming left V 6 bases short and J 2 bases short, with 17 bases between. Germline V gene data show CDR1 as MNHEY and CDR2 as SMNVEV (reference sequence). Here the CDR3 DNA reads TGTGCCAGCAGACGAACGCAGGGGATTCGCAATCAGCCCCAGCATTTT. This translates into CASRRTQGIRNQPQHF.

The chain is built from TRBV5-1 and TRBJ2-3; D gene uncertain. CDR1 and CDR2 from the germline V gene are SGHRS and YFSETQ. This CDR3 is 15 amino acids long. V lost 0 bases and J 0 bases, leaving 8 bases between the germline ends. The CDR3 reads CASSLEPVSTDTQYF. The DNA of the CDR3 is TGCGCCAGCAGCTTGGAGCCAGTTAGCACAGATACGCAGTATTTT.

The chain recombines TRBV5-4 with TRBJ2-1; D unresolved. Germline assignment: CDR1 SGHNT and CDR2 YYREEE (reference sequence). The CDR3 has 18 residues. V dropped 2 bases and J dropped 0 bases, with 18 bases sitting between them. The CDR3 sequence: CASSFTVARRSSYNEQFF. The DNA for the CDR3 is TGTGCCAGCAGCTTCACTGTCGCGCGGCGAAGCTCCTACAATGAGCAGTTCTTC.

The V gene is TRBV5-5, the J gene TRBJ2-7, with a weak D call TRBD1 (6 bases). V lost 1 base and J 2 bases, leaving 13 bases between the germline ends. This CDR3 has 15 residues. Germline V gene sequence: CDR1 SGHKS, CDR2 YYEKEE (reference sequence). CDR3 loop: CASSLNDRRAYEQYF. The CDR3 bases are TGTGCCAGCAGCTTGAATGACAGGCGGGCCTACGAGCAGTACTTC.

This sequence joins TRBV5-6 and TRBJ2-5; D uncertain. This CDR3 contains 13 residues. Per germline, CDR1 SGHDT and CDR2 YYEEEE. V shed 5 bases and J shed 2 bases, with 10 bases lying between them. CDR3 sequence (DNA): TGTGCCAGCAGTTCAGCCCCTCAAGAGACCCAGTACTTC. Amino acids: CASSSAPQETQYF.

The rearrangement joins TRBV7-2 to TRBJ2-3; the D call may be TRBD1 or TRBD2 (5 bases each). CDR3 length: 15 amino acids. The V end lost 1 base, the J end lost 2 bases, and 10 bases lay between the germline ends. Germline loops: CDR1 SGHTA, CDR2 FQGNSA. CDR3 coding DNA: TGTGCCAGCAGCTTAGTGTCCGGGACCACAGATACGCAGTATTTT. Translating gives CASSLVSGTTDTQYF.

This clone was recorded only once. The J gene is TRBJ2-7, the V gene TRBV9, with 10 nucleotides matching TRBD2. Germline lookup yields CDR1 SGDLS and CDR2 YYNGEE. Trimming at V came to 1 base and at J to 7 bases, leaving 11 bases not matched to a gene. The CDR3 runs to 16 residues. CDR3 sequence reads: CASSVMSSGSRYEQYF. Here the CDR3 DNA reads TGTGCCAGCAGCGTAATGTCTAGCGGGAGTCGGTATGAGCAGTACTTC.

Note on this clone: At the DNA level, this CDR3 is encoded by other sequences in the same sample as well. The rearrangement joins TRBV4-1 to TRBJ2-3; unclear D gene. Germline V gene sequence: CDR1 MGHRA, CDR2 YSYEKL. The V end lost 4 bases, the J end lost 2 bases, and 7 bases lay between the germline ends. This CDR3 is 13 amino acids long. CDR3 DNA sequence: TGCGCCAGCAGCCTCGGGCCCACAGATACGCAGTATTTT. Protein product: CASSLGPTDTQYF.

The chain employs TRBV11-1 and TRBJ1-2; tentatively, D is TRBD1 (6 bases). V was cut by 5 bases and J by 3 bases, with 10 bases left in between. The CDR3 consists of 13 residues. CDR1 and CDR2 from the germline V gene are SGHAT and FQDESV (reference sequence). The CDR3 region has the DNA TGTGCCAGCAGCACCGGGACACACTATGGCTACACCTTC. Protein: CASSTGTHYGYTF.

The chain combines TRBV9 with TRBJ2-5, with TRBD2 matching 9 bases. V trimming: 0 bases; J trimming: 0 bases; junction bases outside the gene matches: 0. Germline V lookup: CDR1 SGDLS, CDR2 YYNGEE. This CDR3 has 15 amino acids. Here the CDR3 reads CASSVVAGDQETQYF. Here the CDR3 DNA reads TGTGCCAGCAGCGTAGTAGCGGGAGACCAAGAGACCCAGTACTTC.

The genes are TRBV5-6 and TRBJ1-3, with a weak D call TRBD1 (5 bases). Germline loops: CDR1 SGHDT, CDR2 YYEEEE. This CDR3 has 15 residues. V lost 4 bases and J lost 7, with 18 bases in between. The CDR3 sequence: CASSLGTSGGNTIYF. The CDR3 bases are TGTGCCAGCAGCCTGGGGACTTCAGGAGGGAACACCATATATTTT.

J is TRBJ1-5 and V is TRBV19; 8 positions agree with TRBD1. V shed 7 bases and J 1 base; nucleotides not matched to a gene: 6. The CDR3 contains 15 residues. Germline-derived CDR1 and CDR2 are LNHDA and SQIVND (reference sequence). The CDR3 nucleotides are TGTGCCAGTACCACAGGGGGGAGGAGCAATCAGCCCCAGCATTTT. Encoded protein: CASTTGGRSNQPQHF.

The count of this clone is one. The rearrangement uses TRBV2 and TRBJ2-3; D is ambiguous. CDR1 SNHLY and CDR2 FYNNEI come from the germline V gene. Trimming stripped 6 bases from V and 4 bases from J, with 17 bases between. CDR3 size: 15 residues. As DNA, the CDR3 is TGTGCCAGCAGAGGGCAGCCCCTGATGTCAGATACGCAGTATTTT. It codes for CASRGQPLMSDTQYF.

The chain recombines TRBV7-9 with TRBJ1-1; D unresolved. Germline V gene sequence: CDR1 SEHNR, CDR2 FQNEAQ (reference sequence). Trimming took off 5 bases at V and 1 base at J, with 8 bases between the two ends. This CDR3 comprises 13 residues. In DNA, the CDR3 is TGTGCCAGCAGCATCACACCGAACACTGAAGCTTTCTTT. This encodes CASSITPNTEAFF.

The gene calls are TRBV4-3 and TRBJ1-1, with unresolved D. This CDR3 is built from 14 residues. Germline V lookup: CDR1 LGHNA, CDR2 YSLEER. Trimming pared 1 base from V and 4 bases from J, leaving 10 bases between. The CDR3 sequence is CASSQAWTLTEAFF. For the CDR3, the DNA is TGCGCCAGCAGCCAAGCCTGGACTCTCACTGAAGCTTTCTTT.

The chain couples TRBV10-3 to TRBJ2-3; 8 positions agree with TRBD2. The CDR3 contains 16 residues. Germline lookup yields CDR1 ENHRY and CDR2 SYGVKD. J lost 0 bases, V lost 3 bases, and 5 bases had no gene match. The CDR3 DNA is TGTGCCATCAGTGATCATCGACTAGCGAGCACAGATACGCAGTATTTT. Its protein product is CAISDHRLASTDTQYF.

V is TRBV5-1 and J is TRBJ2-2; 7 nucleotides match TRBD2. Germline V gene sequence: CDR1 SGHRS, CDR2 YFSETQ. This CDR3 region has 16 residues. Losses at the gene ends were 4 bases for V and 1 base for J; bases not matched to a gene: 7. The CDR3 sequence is CASSPGRGGNTGELFF. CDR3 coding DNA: TGCGCCAGCAGCCCGGGGAGGGGAGGGAACACCGGGGAGCTGTTTTTT.

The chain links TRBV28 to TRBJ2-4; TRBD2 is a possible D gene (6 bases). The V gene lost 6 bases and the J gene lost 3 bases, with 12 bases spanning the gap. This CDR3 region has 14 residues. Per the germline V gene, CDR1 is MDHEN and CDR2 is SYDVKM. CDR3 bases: TGTGCCAGCAGCTACTTTAGCGGCAAAAACATTCAGTACTTC. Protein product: CASSYFSGKNIQYF.

This CDR3 is CASTGGASGNTGELFF. The DNA of the CDR3 is TGTGCCAGCACCGGTGGGGCTAGCGGGAACACCGGGGAGCTGTTTTTT. The rearrangement uses TRBV9 and TRBJ2-2, with 7 bases that match TRBD2. This CDR3 is built from 16 residues. The germline gives CDR1 SGDLS, CDR2 YYNGEE. Trimming cost V 6 bases and J 1 base; bases outside gene matches: 9. Together with reference TRBV9 and TRBJ2-2, the CDR3 gives the full variable domain: DSGVTQTPKHLITATGQRVTLRCSPRSGDLSVYWYQQSLDQGLQFLIQYYNGEERAKGNILERFSAQQFPDLHSELNLSSLELGDSALYFCASTGGASGNTGELFFGEGSRLTVL.

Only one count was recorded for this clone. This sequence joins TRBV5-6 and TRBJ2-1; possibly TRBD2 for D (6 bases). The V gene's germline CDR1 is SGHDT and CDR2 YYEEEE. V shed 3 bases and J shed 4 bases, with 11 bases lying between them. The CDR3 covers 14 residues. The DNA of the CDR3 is TGTGCCAGCAGCTCAACTAGCAGATACAATGAGCAGTTCTTC. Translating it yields CASSSTSRYNEQFF.

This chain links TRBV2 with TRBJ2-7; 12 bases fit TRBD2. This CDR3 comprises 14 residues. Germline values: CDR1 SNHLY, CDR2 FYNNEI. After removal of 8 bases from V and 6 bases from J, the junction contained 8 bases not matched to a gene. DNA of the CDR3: TGTGCCAGCTCCAGGACTAGCGGGAAACGCGAGCAGTACTTC. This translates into CASSRTSGKREQYF. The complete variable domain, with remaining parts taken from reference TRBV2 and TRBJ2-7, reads EPEVTQTPSHQVTQMGQEVILRCVPISNHLYFYWYRQILGQKVEFLVSFYNNEISEKSEIFDDQFSVERPDGSNFTLKIRSTKLEDSAMYFCASSRTSGKREQYFGPGTRLTVT.

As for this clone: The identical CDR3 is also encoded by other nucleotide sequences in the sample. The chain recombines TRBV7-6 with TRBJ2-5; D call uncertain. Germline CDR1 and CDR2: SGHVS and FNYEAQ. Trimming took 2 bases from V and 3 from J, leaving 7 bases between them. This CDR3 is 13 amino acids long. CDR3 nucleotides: TGTGCCAGCAGCTTAACTGTGAAAGAGACCCAGTACTTC. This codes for CASSLTVKETQYF.

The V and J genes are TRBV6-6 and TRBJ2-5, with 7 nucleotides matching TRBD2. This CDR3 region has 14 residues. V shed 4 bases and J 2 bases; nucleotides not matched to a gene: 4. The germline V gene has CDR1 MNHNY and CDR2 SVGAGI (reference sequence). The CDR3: CASSSPGGQETQYF. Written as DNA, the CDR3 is TGTGCCAGCAGTTCCCCCGGGGGGCAAGAGACCCAGTACTTC.

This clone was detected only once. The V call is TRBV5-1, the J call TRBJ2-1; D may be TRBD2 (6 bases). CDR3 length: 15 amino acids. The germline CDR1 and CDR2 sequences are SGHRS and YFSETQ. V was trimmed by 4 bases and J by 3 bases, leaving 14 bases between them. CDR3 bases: TGCGCCAGCAGCAGGATAGCGGAGAACTACAATGAGCAGTTCTTC. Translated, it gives CASSRIAENYNEQFF.

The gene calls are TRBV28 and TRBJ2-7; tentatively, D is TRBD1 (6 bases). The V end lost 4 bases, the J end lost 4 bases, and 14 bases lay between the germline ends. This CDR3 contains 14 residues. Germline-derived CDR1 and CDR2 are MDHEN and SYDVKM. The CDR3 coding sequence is TGTGCCAGCAGTTATGGGACACGTGCGTACGAGCAGTACTTC. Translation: CASSYGTRAYEQYF.

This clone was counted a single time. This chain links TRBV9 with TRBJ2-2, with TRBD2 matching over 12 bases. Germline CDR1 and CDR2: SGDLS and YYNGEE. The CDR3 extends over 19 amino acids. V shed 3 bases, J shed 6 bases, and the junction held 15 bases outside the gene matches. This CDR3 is CASSARTSGAQTAPGELFF. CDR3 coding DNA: TGTGCCAGCAGCGCTCGGACTAGCGGGGCACAAACCGCTCCCGGGGAGCTGTTTTTT.

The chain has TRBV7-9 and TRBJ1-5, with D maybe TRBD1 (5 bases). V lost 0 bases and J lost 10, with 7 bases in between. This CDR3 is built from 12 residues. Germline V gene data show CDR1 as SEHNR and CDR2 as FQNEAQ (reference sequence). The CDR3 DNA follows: TGTGCCAGCAGCTTAGCAGGGGACCCCCAGCATTTT. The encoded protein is CASSLAGDPQHF.

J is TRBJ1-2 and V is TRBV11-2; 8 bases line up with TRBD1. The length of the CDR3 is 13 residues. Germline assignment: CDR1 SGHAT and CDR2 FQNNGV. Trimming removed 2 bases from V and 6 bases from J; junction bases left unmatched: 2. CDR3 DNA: TGTGCCAGCAGCTTAACAGGGGGGGATGGCTACACCTTC. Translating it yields CASSLTGGDGYTF.

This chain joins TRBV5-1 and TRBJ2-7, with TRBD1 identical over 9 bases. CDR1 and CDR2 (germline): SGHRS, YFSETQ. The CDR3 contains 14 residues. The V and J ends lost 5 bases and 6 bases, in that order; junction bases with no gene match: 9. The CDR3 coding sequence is TGCGCCAGCAGTTGGGGACAGGGTTTCGGCGAGCAGTACTTC. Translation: CASSWGQGFGEQYF.

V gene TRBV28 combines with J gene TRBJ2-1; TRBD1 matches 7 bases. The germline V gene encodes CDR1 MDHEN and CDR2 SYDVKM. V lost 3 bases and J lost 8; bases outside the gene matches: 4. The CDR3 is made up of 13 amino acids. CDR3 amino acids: CASSLDRPHEQFF. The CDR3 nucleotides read TGTGCCAGCAGTTTGGACAGGCCCCATGAGCAGTTCTTC.